This entry concerns a single T cell receptor beta chain. Its antigen is still unknown. Alongside a J-beta primer mix, a sample-barcoded 5' primer served in a second PCR lasting about 7 to 12 cycles. TCRdb reprocessed the 5' RACE reads with MiXCR, giving one entry per CDR3 protein. This repertoire shows around 1.1 million distinct CDR3 sequences, roughly two fifths found once; its top ten account for around 14%. This specimen comes from a study of blood T cells in healthy people across ages. Germline V gene data show CDR1 as SGHKS and CDR2 as YYEKEE (reference sequence). V lost 2 bases, J lost 6 bases, and 14 bases lay in between. CDR3 length equals 14 residues. Findings and caveats of the study: The unknown donor CMV status may have confounded expanded clonotype changes. Bulk PBMC profiling left naive and antigen-experienced comparisons inconclusive.

The source is a man younger than 30 in good health. The rearrangement uses TRBV5-5 and TRBJ1-2; tentative D call: TRBD1 (6 bases). Sequenced sample: blood. CDR3 sequence (DNA): TGTGCCAGCAGCTTTCCCCGGGGGGGCGATGGCTACACCTTC. Its protein is CASSFPRGGDGYTF.